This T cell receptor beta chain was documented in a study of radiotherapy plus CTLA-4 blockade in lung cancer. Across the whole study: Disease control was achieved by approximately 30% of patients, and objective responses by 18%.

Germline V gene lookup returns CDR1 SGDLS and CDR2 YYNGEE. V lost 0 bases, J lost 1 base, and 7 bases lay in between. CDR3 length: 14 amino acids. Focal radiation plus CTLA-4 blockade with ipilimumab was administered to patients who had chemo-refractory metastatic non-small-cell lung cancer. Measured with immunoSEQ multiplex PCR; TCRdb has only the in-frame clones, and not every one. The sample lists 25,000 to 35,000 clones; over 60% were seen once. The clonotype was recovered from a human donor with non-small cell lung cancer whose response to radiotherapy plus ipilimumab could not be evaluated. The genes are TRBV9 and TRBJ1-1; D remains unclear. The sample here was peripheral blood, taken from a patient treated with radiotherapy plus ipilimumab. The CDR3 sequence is CASSVDPSNTEAFF. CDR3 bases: TGTGCCAGCAGCGTAGATCCTTCGAACACTGAAGCTTTCTTT.